This T cell receptor (beta chain) was obtained from a study of identical twins. Study results and limitations: Weaker excess twin sharing was observed in beta out-of-frame sequences. Memory repertoires showed no such pattern, whereas abundant cord blood beta clonotypes carried fewer insertions.

TCRdb re-analysed the 5' RACE reads in MiXCR, keeping a single row per CDR3 protein. The profile shows 450,000 or so distinct CDR3 sequences, around 24% of them singletons. Note on this clonotype: Its antigen remains unidentified.

The J segment lost 0 bases and the V segment lost 6 bases, leaving 3 bases of the junction unmatched. Germline CDR1 DFQATT, CDR2 SNEGSKA (reference sequence). The CDR3 has 14 residues. These data are also associated with another study on T cells expressing NK-cell markers.

Sequencing was carried out using CD4+ T cells sorted from blood. The rearrangement links TRBV20-1 to TRBJ2-3; the match to TRBD1 covers 10 bases. This clonotype was sampled from a woman under 30 in good health. This CDR3 is CSAQTGGSTDTQYF. The CDR3, as DNA: TGCAGTGCCCAGACAGGGGGCAGCACAGATACGCAGTATTTT.